This T cell receptor beta chain was captured by sequencing in a study of neurological immune-mediated disorders. The team produced cDNA through 5'RACE using 10-nucleotide random UMIs. Each CDR3 protein gets one entry after TCRdb re-called the 5' RACE reads with MiXCR. The sample has 65,000 to 85,000 distinct CDR3 sequences; roughly 3% are singletons. This CDR3 has 15 residues. V was pared by 5 bases and J by 8 bases, with 10 bases of the junction left unmatched. CDR1 and CDR2 from the germline V gene are MNHEY and SMNVEV (reference sequence). Whole-study findings and limits: The repertoires of 18 of 34 multiple sclerosis patients fell into one related-CDR3 cluster (a possible signature) under phylogenetic grouping.

This clonotype came up many times. Antigen unknown. The chain recombines TRBV27 with TRBJ1-4; 8 bases line up with TRBD1. Sequencing input: PBMCs. The TCR was taken from a woman aged 45-65 years with multiple sclerosis. CDR3 DNA: TGTGCCAGCAGTCCTCGGACAGGGCTCGTCGAAAAACTGTTTTTT. Translated, it gives CASSPRTGLVEKLFF.